The 27 T cell receptor beta chains given below trace back to one sample, sequenced in a study of T cells in Graves' hyperthyroidism and ophthalmopathy. Researchers took RNA transcripts and amplified the TCR beta CDR3 regions from them. An initial round of RT-PCR targeting the TCR CDR3 relied on the HTBI primer set. MiXCR, applied by TCRdb to the multiplex PCR reads, yields one record per CDR3 protein. The repertoire consists of roughly 750,000 distinct CDR3 sequences, with 16% occurring once and the leading ten covering 8.4%. Input material: blood. All receptors come from a man between 18 and 35 years old with Graves' hyperthyroidism.

On this clonotype itself: A clone one base away is much larger, so this may be a read error. The V and J genes are TRBV28 and TRBJ2-2, with D unresolved. The CDR3 spans 14 residues. Germline lookup yields CDR1 MDHEN and CDR2 SYDVKM. Trimming pared 5 bases from V and 5 bases from J, leaving 12 bases between. CDR3 coding DNA: TGTGCCAGCAGTGCCCCGACGACGACCGGGGAGCTGTTTTTT. Amino acid sequence: CASSAPTTTGELFF. The entire variable domain, with the rest obtained from reference TRBV28 and TRBJ2-2, is as follows: DVKVTQSSRYLVKRTGEKVFLECVQDMDHENMFWYRQDPGLGLRLIYFSYDVKMKEKGDIPEGYSVSREKKERFSLILESASTNQTSMYLCASSAPTTTGELFFGEGSRLTVL.

This clonotype was seen only a few times. CDR3: CASKVGRTYGYTF. CDR3 coding DNA: TGTGCCAGCAAAGTAGGACGGACCTATGGCTACACCTTC. The chain employs TRBV27 and TRBJ1-2; no firm D call. The CDR3 runs 13 residues. Per germline, CDR1 MNHEY and CDR2 SMNVEV (reference sequence). V was cut by 7 bases and J by 4 bases, with 13 bases left in between.

The table lists this clonotype with many counts. V gene TRBV15 combines with J gene TRBJ2-1, with D perhaps TRBD2 (7 bases). Germline values: CDR1 LNHNV, CDR2 YYDKDF (reference sequence). Trimming left V 2 bases short and J 6 bases short, with 20 bases between. The CDR3 totals 17 residues. CDR3 DNA: TGTGCCACCAGCAGATCCGGGGGGCGAGGGGTTCGCAATGAGCAGTTCTTC. Encoded protein: CATSRSGGRGVRNEQFF.

Note on this clonotype: An end of the junction does not agree with germline; a read error may underlie this. CDR3 residues: CACSLGTGGMNTEAFF. In DNA, the CDR3 is TGTGCCTGCAGTCTGGGGACAGGGGGTATGAACACTGAAGCTTTCTTT. This chain uses TRBV3-1 with TRBJ1-1; 11 bases line up with TRBD1. Germline lookup yields CDR1 LGHDT and CDR2 YNNKEL (reference sequence). The CDR3 loop spans 16 amino acids.

This clonotype was counted between two and nine times. The V and J genes are TRBV11-2 and TRBJ1-2; the D gene is possibly TRBD1 (5 bases). CDR3 size: 14 residues. Germline CDR1 SGHAT, CDR2 FQNNGV. The V and J ends lost 5 bases and 8 bases respectively, with 18 bases between them. CDR3 DNA sequence: TGTGCCAGCAGCCCCCCCTGGGTTAGGGGCGGCTACACCTTC. Its protein product is CASSPPWVRGGYTF.

This clonotype was seen ten or more times. The chain links TRBV27 to TRBJ2-1; D may be TRBD2 (5 bases). Germline V gene data show CDR1 as MNHEY and CDR2 as SMNVEV (reference sequence). This CDR3 has 17 residues. V lost 6 bases and J lost 4, with 22 bases in between. This CDR3 is CASRDGASPISYNEQFF. Written as DNA, the CDR3 is TGTGCCAGCAGAGATGGTGCTAGCCCAATTAGTTACAATGAGCAGTTCTTC.

The V gene is TRBV10-1, the J gene TRBJ1-1; D gene uncertain. Germline CDR1 WNHNN, CDR2 SYGVQD (reference sequence). Trimming took 7 bases from V and 4 from J, leaving 19 bases between them. The CDR3 totals 15 residues. CDR3 sequence: CASKFGGSRPTEAFF. As DNA, the CDR3 is TGCGCCAGCAAATTTGGAGGCAGTAGGCCCACTGAAGCTTTCTTT.

This clonotype was counted many times. This sequence joins TRBV20-1 and TRBJ2-7; D possibly corresponds to TRBD1 (5 bases). The CDR3 spans 14 residues. Germline CDR1 DFQATT, CDR2 SNEGSKA (reference sequence). V was cut by 5 bases and J by 5 bases, with 19 bases left in between. The CDR3 sequence: CSAGVTAGPNEQYF. DNA for the CDR3: TGCAGTGCTGGGGTGACAGCTGGGCCCAACGAGCAGTACTTC.

This clonotype was counted ten times or more. The V gene is TRBV7-2, the J gene TRBJ2-7, with 7 bases identical to TRBD2. The CDR3 consists of 15 residues. The germline gives CDR1 SGHTA, CDR2 FQGNSA. V trimming: 1 base; J trimming: 3 bases; junction bases outside the gene matches: 6. Written as DNA, the CDR3 is TGTGCCAGCAGCTTAGGGGGGACTATATTCTACGAGCAGTACTTC. Its translation is CASSLGGTIFYEQYF.

This clonotype was seen many times. This chain uses TRBV2 with TRBJ1-4; D is possibly TRBD1 (5 bases). V was pared by 7 bases and J by 8 bases, with 17 bases between. Germline CDR1 and CDR2: SNHLY and FYNNEI. This CDR3 has 14 amino acids. The CDR3 sequence: CASTRYRAGEKLFF. CDR3 DNA sequence: TGTGCCAGCACCCGTTACAGAGCAGGGGAAAAACTGTTTTTT.

This clonotype has at least ten counts. This CDR3 is CASRDYGTSGIEETQYF. CDR3 nucleotide sequence: TGTGCCAGCAGGGACTACGGGACTAGCGGGATAGAAGAGACCCAGTACTTC. V is TRBV2 and J is TRBJ2-5, with 13 bases matching TRBD2. Germline trimming cut 6 bases from V and 3 bases from J; bases unmatched to any gene: 10. Looked up from germline, CDR1 is SNHLY and CDR2 is FYNNEI. The CDR3 covers 17 residues. The full variable domain, its missing parts supplied by reference TRBV2 and TRBJ2-5, is EPEVTQTPSHQVTQMGQEVILRCVPISNHLYFYWYRQILGQKVEFLVSFYNNEISEKSEIFDDQFSVERPDGSNFTLKIRSTKLEDSAMYFCASRDYGTSGIEETQYFGPGTRLLVL.

V usage is TRBV4-1 and J usage is TRBJ2-7, with 10 bases fitting TRBD1. The V and J ends lost 0 bases and 0 bases, in that order; junction bases with no gene match: 2. This CDR3 has 16 amino acids. From germline, CDR1 is MGHRA and CDR2 YSYEKL. The DNA for the CDR3 is TGCGCCAGCAGCCAAGACGGGACAGGGGCCTCCTACGAGCAGTACTTC. It specifies CASSQDGTGASYEQYF.

CDR3 protein: CASNRPIGVNTGELFF. CDR3 coding DNA: TGTGCCAGCAACCGTCCCATTGGGGTGAACACCGGGGAGCTGTTTTTT. The genes are TRBV12-3 or TRBV12-4 and TRBJ2-2; D remains unclear. With 7 bases removed from V and 1 base from J, the gap between germline ends came to 16 bases. The CDR3 runs 16 residues.

The genes are TRBV15 and TRBJ2-7; TRBD2 aligns across 7 bases. Unmatched junction bases numbered 10, after V lost 2 bases and J lost 3 bases. Germline CDR1 LNHNV, CDR2 YYDKDF (reference sequence). The CDR3 contains 16 residues. The CDR3 reads CATSRPHGGSDYEQYF. CDR3 in DNA: TGTGCCACCAGCAGACCACACGGGGGGTCAGACTACGAGCAGTACTTC.

This clonotype came up many times. The rearrangement joins TRBV7-9 to TRBJ2-3; TRBD1 matches at 8 bases. The CDR3 extends over 14 amino acids. The V gene end was trimmed by 5 bases and the J gene end by 8 bases; junction bases not matched to a gene: 9. Looked up from germline, CDR1 is SEHNR and CDR2 is FQNEAQ (reference sequence). CDR3 sequence: CASSPMTGAGTQYF. The CDR3 DNA reads as TGTGCCAGCAGCCCGATGACAGGGGCGGGTACGCAGTATTTT.

This clonotype was recorded a few times. The chain joins TRBV4-3 to TRBJ2-2, with TRBD1 matching over 7 bases. Germline V gene sequence: CDR1 LGHNA, CDR2 YSLEER. V was clipped by 3 bases and J by 3 bases; unmatched bases: 4. The CDR3 is 15 amino acids. CDR3 residues: CASSHGTVYTGELFF. The CDR3 DNA sequence: TGCGCCAGCAGCCACGGGACAGTGTACACCGGGGAGCTGTTTTTT.

The sample holds a few counts of this clonotype. The chain joins TRBV5-4 to TRBJ2-5; TRBD2 matches at 9 bases. Losses at the gene ends were 5 bases for V and 7 bases for J; bases not matched to a gene: 12. The CDR3 runs 15 residues. Germline V gene sequence: CDR1 SGHNT, CDR2 YYREEE (reference sequence). The CDR3 here is CASRMGREGGRTQYF. DNA of the CDR3: TGTGCCAGCAGAATGGGGCGGGAGGGAGGTCGGACCCAGTACTTC.

There are many counts of this clonotype. The genes are TRBV28 and TRBJ1-2; 8 nucleotides match TRBD1. The germline V gene has CDR1 MDHEN and CDR2 SYDVKM. The CDR3 is made up of 14 amino acids. The V gene end was trimmed by 6 bases and the J gene end by 8 bases; junction bases not matched to a gene: 11. The CDR3 region has the DNA TGTGCCAGCAGCCTCCCAGGGGGCTCGGACGGCTACACCTTC. This codes for CASSLPGGSDGYTF.

This clonotype was detected a few times. The rearrangement joins TRBV14 to TRBJ2-3, with 7 nucleotides matching TRBD2. CDR1 SGHDN and CDR2 FVKESK come from the germline V gene. After removal of 4 bases from V and 0 bases from J, the junction contained 7 bases not matched to a gene. CDR3 length: 16 amino acids. The CDR3 here is CASSPWTSSSTDTQYF. CDR3 in DNA: TGTGCCAGCAGCCCCTGGACTAGTTCTAGCACAGATACGCAGTATTTT.

The genes are TRBV2 and TRBJ1-1; TRBD1 aligns across 7 bases. There are 11 residues in the CDR3. From germline, CDR1 is SNHLY and CDR2 FYNNEI. With 7 bases clipped from V and 11 bases from J, the junction kept 7 bases outside the gene matches. The CDR3 nucleotides are TGTGCCAGCACCGACAGGGCCGTTGCTTTCTTT. Encoded protein: CASTDRAVAFF.

This clonotype has ten or more counts. The genes are TRBV11-3 and TRBJ2-1; 10 bases fit TRBD2. The V and J ends lost 7 bases and 8 bases, in that order; junction bases with no gene match: 11. The CDR3 spans 15 residues. Germline V gene lookup returns CDR1 SGHNT and CDR2 YENEEA. The CDR3 reads CASKNSGRPGDEQFF. The CDR3 region has the DNA TGTGCCAGCAAAAATAGCGGGAGGCCCGGGGATGAGCAGTTCTTC.

This clonotype was counted at least ten times. The genes are TRBV7-3 and TRBJ2-1, with D perhaps matching TRBD1 or TRBD2 (5 bases each). Germline V lookup: CDR1 SGHTA, CDR2 FQGTGA. V dropped 5 bases and J dropped 7 bases, with 15 bases sitting between them. The length of the CDR3 is 14 residues. CDR3 loop: CASSPGTVSNEQFF. DNA of the CDR3: TGTGCCAGCAGCCCTGGGACGGTCTCAAATGAGCAGTTCTTC.

This clonotype has ten or more counts. This chain uses TRBV20-1 with TRBJ1-5, with 7 bases fitting TRBD1. Germline assignment: CDR1 DFQATT and CDR2 SNEGSKA (reference sequence). V lost 2 bases and J lost 11; bases outside the gene matches: 12. The CDR3 covers 14 residues. This CDR3 reads CSARRAQGTVAQHF. CDR3 DNA: TGCAGTGCTAGACGGGCACAGGGGACCGTGGCCCAGCATTTT.

This chain connects TRBV15 to TRBJ2-5; 9 nucleotides line up with TRBD1. Germline trimming cut 3 bases from V and 5 bases from J; bases unmatched to any gene: 7. Germline-derived CDR1 and CDR2 are LNHNV and YYDKDF (reference sequence). The CDR3 totals 15 residues. CDR3 sequence (DNA): TGTGCCACCAGCAGGGGACAGGGTAATACGGAGACCCAGTACTTC. This codes for CATSRGQGNTETQYF.

This sequence joins TRBV29-1 and TRBJ2-7, with 9 positions matching TRBD2. With V trimmed by 4 bases and J by 7 bases, 11 bases remained unmatched. In germline, CDR1 is SQVTM, CDR2 ANQGSEA. The length of the CDR3 is 14 residues. The CDR3: CSVGRAGGSEEQYF. As DNA, the CDR3 is TGCAGCGTTGGGAGAGCGGGAGGATCAGAGGAGCAGTACTTC.

This clonotype was counted between two and nine times. The gene calls are TRBV18 and TRBJ2-1; 9 bases line up with TRBD2. After removal of 2 bases from V and 2 bases from J, the junction contained 4 bases not matched to a gene. The CDR3 totals 16 residues. Germline CDR1 KGHSH, CDR2 LQKENI. The CDR3 is CASSPTAGGTYNEQFF. As DNA, the CDR3 is TGTGCCAGCTCACCAACAGCGGGAGGTACCTACAATGAGCAGTTCTTC.

The chain combines TRBV9 with TRBJ2-4; 8 nucleotides align to TRBD1. Germline CDR1 SGDLS, CDR2 YYNGEE. V was clipped by 2 bases and J by 6 bases; unmatched bases: 7. CDR3 length equals 15 residues. CDR3 in amino acids: CASSVSGTGGNIQYF. In DNA form, the CDR3 reads TGTGCCAGCAGCGTTTCTGGGACAGGTGGAAACATTCAGTACTTC.